The table lists the clone carrying this TCR beta chain with a few counts. This sample is part of a study of shared clonotypes between healthy human individuals. The overall study: Per donor, CD8 memory used one plate, CD8 naive used two, CD4 memory used three and CD4 naive used three.

Assay: immunoSEQ multiplex PCR; the TCRdb copy retains only in-frame clones and omits some. Of about 1.1 million clones detected, roughly 74% appear once; the ten largest clones hold about 0.52%. CDR1 and CDR2 from the germline V gene are SGDLS and YYNGEE. The V end lost 0 bases, the J end lost 3 bases, and 6 bases lay between the germline ends. There are 13 residues in the CDR3. The material sequenced was memory CD4+ T cells from PBMCs. Subset indicated: CD45RA-negative fraction. The sequence derives from a man younger than 35 in good health. Some clones in this sample may be carry-over from other donors' samples. The chain uses TRBV9 and TRBJ1-1; D remains ambiguous. In DNA form, the CDR3 reads TGTGCCAGCAGCGTAGGCCGGCACACTGAAGCTTTCTTT. Its protein product is CASSVGRHTEAFF.